These 17 T cell receptor beta chains came from one sample sequenced in a study of T cell repertoires in cytomegalovirus infection. Antigens for these TCRs are unknown. Each CDR3 protein gets one entry after TCRdb re-called the reads with MiXCR. The table has some 320,000 distinct CDR3 sequences, about 27% seen once. This material consisted of cultured PBMCs, taken from culture after CMV antigen stimulation. The receptors originated from a human donor in good health (CMV status not recorded). Some clones in this sample may be carry-over from other donors' samples.

This clonotype was found a few times. The chain uses TRBV6-8 and TRBJ1-1; D uncertain. Germline V gene sequence: CDR1 MNHGY, CDR2 SAAAGT. The CDR3 is made up of 14 amino acids. Trimming cost V 4 bases and J 1 base, with 10 bases left between them. CDR3 DNA: TGTGCCAGCAGTTTTTTGGGCCCGAACACTGAAGCTTTCTTT. It codes for CASSFLGPNTEAFF.

The genes are TRBV7-2 and TRBJ1-2; perhaps TRBD1 as D (6 bases). The CDR3 sequence is 15 residues long. V lost 5 bases, J lost 5 bases, and 18 bases lay in between. Germline CDR1 reads SGHTA; CDR2 reads FQGNSA. The CDR3 here is CASSPQSGAGYGYTF. The CDR3 nucleotides are TGTGCCAGCAGCCCCCAATCGGGGGCAGGGTATGGCTACACCTTC.

V is TRBV19 and J is TRBJ1-2; D might be TRBD1 (6 bases). V lost 7 bases and J 4 bases, leaving 13 bases between the germline ends. The CDR3 spans 13 residues. The germline V gene encodes CDR1 LNHDA and CDR2 SQIVND (reference sequence). CDR3: CASIDRFGYGYTF. CDR3 DNA sequence: TGTGCCAGTATCGACAGGTTTGGCTATGGCTACACCTTC.

CDR3 sequence: CAISKPPLTGDDTEAFF. The CDR3 DNA reads TGTGCCATCAGCAAACCCCCACTGACAGGGGACGACACTGAAGCTTTCTTT. The V and J genes are TRBV10-3 and TRBJ1-1; 8 bases align to TRBD1. CDR3 size: 17 residues. V was pared by 6 bases and J by 3 bases, with 15 bases of the junction left unmatched. Germline V gene data show CDR1 as ENHRY and CDR2 as SYGVKD.

The V and J genes are TRBV19 and TRBJ1-5; TRBD1 is a possible D gene (6 bases). V dropped 5 bases and J dropped 0 bases, with 8 bases sitting between them. Per germline, CDR1 LNHDA and CDR2 SQIVND (reference sequence). The CDR3 is 14 amino acids. CDR3 coding DNA: TGTGCCAGTAGTTGGACAGATAGCAATCAGCCCCAGCATTTT. It translates to CASSWTDSNQPQHF. The variable domain in full, completed from reference TRBV19 and TRBJ1-5, reads DGGITQSPKYLFRKEGQNVTLSCEQNLNHDAMYWYRQDPGQGLRLIYYSQIVNDFQKGDIAEGYSVSREKKESFPLTVTSAQKNPTAFYLCASSWTDSNQPQHFGDGTRLSIL.

This clonotype appeared a few times. The V call is TRBV7-2, the J call TRBJ2-3; 9 bases agree with TRBD2. The CDR3 has 17 amino acids. CDR1 is SGHTA and CDR2 is FQGNSA in the germline V gene. Trimming removed 5 bases from V and 0 bases from J; junction bases left unmatched: 9. CDR3 DNA sequence: TGTGCCAGCAGCCTAAGGCCTAGCGGGGCCAGCACAGATACGCAGTATTTT. Translated: CASSLRPSGASTDTQYF. Full variable domain (missing parts from reference TRBV7-2 and TRBJ2-3): GAGVSQSPSNKVTEKGKDVELRCDPISGHTALYWYRQSLGQGLEFLIYFQGNSAPDKSGLPSDRFSAERTGGSVSTLTIQRTQQEDSAVYLCASSLRPSGASTDTQYFGPGTRLTVL.

This clonotype occurred a few times. This chain links TRBV4-2 with TRBJ1-6; tentative D call: TRBD1 (6 bases). Between the trimmed V and J ends, which lost 2 bases and 10 bases, there was a span of 18 bases. The CDR3 has 16 amino acids. Germline V gene data show CDR1 as LGHNA and CDR2 as YNFKEQ. The CDR3: CASSQPPNREGSPLHF. CDR3 nucleotides: TGTGCCAGCAGCCAACCCCCGAACAGGGAGGGGTCACCCCTCCACTTT.

The chain combines TRBV7-9 with TRBJ1-1; D gene ambiguous. CDR1 and CDR2 from the germline V gene are SEHNR and FQNEAQ (reference sequence). The V and J ends lost 5 bases and 7 bases respectively, with 20 bases between them. The CDR3 sequence is 15 residues long. The CDR3 sequence is CASSQGRIEVFEAFF. The CDR3 DNA follows: TGTGCCAGCAGCCAAGGACGGATTGAAGTCTTTGAAGCTTTCTTT.

DNA of the CDR3: TGTGCCAGCAGTGTACTAGCGGGGAACGGCTACGAGCAGTACTTC. It translates to CASSVLAGNGYEQYF. V usage is TRBV27 and J usage is TRBJ2-7; TRBD2 aligns across 10 bases. The CDR3 sequence is 15 residues long. Germline V CDR1 and CDR2: MNHEY, SMNVEV (reference sequence). Trimming removed 5 bases from V and 3 bases from J; junction bases left unmatched: 7.

V is TRBV27 and J is TRBJ2-7; D possibly matches TRBD1 or TRBD2 (5 bases each). V was trimmed by 6 bases and J by 2 bases, leaving 14 bases between them. Looked up from germline, CDR1 is MNHEY and CDR2 is SMNVEV (reference sequence). The CDR3 loop spans 14 amino acids. As DNA, the CDR3 is TGTGCCAGCAGCCTCCGAGGGGCAGCCTACGAGCAGTACTTC. As protein: CASSLRGAAYEQYF.

The chain carries TRBV27 and TRBJ2-3; perhaps TRBD1 as D (6 bases). V lost 2 bases and J lost 0, with 15 bases in between. From germline, CDR1 is MNHEY and CDR2 SMNVEV (reference sequence). This CDR3 is 17 amino acids long. This chain's CDR3 is CASSLRRGRFSTDTQYF. DNA of the CDR3: TGTGCCAGCAGTTTACGCAGGGGCCGCTTCAGCACAGATACGCAGTATTTT.

The chain uses TRBV18 and TRBJ2-1; D unresolved. The CDR3 sequence is 14 residues long. Looked up from germline, CDR1 is KGHSH and CDR2 is LQKENI. V was shortened by 0 bases and J by 10 bases, with 13 bases between the two germline ends. CDR3 DNA sequence: TGTGCCAGCTCACCACCACCCCGCGGCTTCGAGCAGTTCTTC. The encoded protein is CASSPPPRGFEQFF. Drawing the rest from reference TRBV18 and TRBJ2-1, the complete variable domain is NAGVMQNPRHLVRRRGQEARLRCSPMKGHSHVYWYRQLPEEGLKFMVYLQKENIIDESGMPKERFSAEFPKEGPSILRIQQVVRGDSAAYFCASSPPPRGFEQFFGPGTRLTVL.

The rearrangement joins TRBV7-9 to TRBJ2-7; 7 bases fit TRBD2. The CDR3 runs to 14 residues. V trimming: 4 bases; J trimming: 0 bases; junction bases outside the gene matches: 3. The germline V gene has CDR1 SEHNR and CDR2 FQNEAQ (reference sequence). This CDR3 reads CASSSGTTSYEQYF. The CDR3 coding sequence is TGTGCCAGCAGCTCCGGGACTACCTCCTACGAGCAGTACTTC.

The chain couples TRBV11-2 to TRBJ2-1, with D tentatively TRBD1 (6 bases). V was trimmed by 6 bases and J by 6 bases, leaving 21 bases between them. This CDR3 region has 16 residues. The V gene's germline CDR1 is SGHAT and CDR2 FQNNGV. CDR3 residues: CASSLEGGLRGNEQFF. The DNA of the CDR3 is TGTGCCAGCAGTCTAGAAGGGGGTCTTAGGGGCAATGAGCAGTTCTTC.

This clonotype was seen a few times. This chain uses TRBV5-4 with TRBJ2-5; the D is unclear. Trimming stripped 6 bases from V and 4 bases from J, with 16 bases between. CDR3 length equals 14 residues. The germline V gene encodes CDR1 SGHNT and CDR2 YYREEE (reference sequence). This chain's CDR3 is CASTSREMTETQYF. The CDR3 DNA reads as TGTGCCAGCACCTCGCGAGAGATGACAGAGACCCAGTACTTC.

The V gene is TRBV7-6, the J gene TRBJ2-1, with 11 nucleotides matching TRBD1. V gave up 1 base and J gave up 7 bases; unmatched junction bases: 6. CDR3 length: 16 amino acids. Germline V gives CDR1 SGHVS, CDR2 FNYEAQ. CDR3 DNA: TGTGCCAGCAGCTTAGGGACAGGGGGCGCCGGGAATGAGCAGTTCTTC. This sequence encodes CASSLGTGGAGNEQFF.

This clonotype was seen repeatedly, ten times or more. The chain has TRBV7-2 and TRBJ1-5; D remains ambiguous. The germline CDR1 and CDR2 sequences are SGHTA and FQGNSA. The V and J ends lost 2 bases and 5 bases respectively, with 7 bases between them. This CDR3 is built from 13 residues. The CDR3 bases are TGTGCCAGCAGCTTACGTCCTGATCAGCCCCAGCATTTT. Amino acids: CASSLRPDQPQHF. Full variable domain (outside the CDR3, taken from reference TRBV7-2 and TRBJ1-5): GAGVSQSPSNKVTEKGKDVELRCDPISGHTALYWYRQSLGQGLEFLIYFQGNSAPDKSGLPSDRFSAERTGGSVSTLTIQRTQQEDSAVYLCASSLRPDQPQHFGDGTRLSIL.